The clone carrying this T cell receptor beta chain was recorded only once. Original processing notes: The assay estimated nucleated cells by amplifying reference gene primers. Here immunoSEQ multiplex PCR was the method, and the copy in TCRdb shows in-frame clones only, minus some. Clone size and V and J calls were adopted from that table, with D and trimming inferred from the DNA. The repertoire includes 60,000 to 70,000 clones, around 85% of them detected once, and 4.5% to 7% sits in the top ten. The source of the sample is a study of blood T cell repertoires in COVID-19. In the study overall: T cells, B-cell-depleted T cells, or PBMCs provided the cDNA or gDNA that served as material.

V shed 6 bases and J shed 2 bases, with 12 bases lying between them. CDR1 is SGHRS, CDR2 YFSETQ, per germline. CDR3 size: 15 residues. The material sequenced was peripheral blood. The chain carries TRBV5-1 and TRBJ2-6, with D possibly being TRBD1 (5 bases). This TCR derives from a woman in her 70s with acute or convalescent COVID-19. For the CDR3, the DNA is TGCGCCAGCACCCCAGGGATCCCTGGGGCCAACGTCCTGACTTTC. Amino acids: CASTPGIPGANVLTF. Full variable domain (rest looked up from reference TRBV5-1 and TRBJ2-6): KAGVTQTPRYLIKTRGQQVTLSCSPISGHRSVSWYQQTPGQGLQFLFEYFSETQRNKGNFPGRFSGRQFSNSRSEMNVSTLELGDSALYLCASTPGIPGANVLTFGAGSRLTVL.